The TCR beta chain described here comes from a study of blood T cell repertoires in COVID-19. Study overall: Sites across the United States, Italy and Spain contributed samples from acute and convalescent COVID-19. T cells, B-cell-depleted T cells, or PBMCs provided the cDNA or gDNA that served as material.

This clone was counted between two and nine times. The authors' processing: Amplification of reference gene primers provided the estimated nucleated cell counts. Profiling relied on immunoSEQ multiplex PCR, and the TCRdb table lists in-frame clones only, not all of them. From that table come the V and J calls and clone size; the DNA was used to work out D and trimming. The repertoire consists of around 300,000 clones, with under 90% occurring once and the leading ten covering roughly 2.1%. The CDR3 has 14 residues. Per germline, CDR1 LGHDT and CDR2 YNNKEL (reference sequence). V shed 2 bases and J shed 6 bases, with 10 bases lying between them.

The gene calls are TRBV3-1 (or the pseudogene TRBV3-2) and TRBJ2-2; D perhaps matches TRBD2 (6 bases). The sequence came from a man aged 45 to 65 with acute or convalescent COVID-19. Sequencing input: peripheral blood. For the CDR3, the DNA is TGTGCCAGCAGCCAAACAACTAGCCCCGGGGAGCTGTTTTTT. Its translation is CASSQTTSPGELFF.